These 30 T cell receptor beta chains were sequenced from one sample in a study of cytomegalovirus exposure and HLA in healthy donors. The PCR was carried out with 60 Vbeta primers and 13 Jbeta primers. Only in-frame clones appear in the TCRdb table, and some are missing; sequencing was by immunoSEQ multiplex PCR. The data hold tens of thousands of clones, with about 78% observed a single time. Specimen: PBMCs. Receptor source: a woman aged 25 to 45 in good health and CMV-seronegative.

The rearrangement uses TRBV30 and TRBJ1-3; 7 nucleotides match TRBD1. The junction had 4 bases not matched to a gene; V was cut back by 2 bases and J by 0 bases. Germline CDR1 is GTSNPN and CDR2 is SVGIG (reference sequence). The CDR3 runs to 15 residues. CDR3 amino acids: CAWSRDSVSGNTIYF. CDR3 sequence (DNA): TGTGCCTGGAGTAGGGACAGCGTCTCTGGAAACACCATATATTTT.

The chain has TRBV7-6 and TRBJ2-7, with TRBD2 matching over 9 bases. The CDR3 totals 16 residues. Trimming at V came to 0 bases and at J to 4 bases, leaving 7 bases not matched to a gene. Germline V gives CDR1 SGHVS, CDR2 FNYEAQ. CDR3 DNA: TGTGCCAGCAGCTTAGCCCCGAGCGGGGGGTCTTACGAGCAGTACTTC. Amino acids: CASSLAPSGGSYEQYF.

V is TRBV2 and J is TRBJ2-7; D remains ambiguous. The CDR3 totals 13 residues. The ends were cut back, 7 bases at V and 0 bases at J, with 10 bases in the middle. The germline V gene encodes CDR1 SNHLY and CDR2 FYNNEI. CDR3 nucleotide sequence: TGTGCCAGCAAGCTTACGAGCTCCTACGAGCAGTACTTC. It specifies CASKLTSSYEQYF.

This clone turned up a few times. CDR3 loop: CASSPPVLAGAVKFF. The CDR3 nucleotides read TGTGCCAGCTCACCACCGGTTCTAGCGGGGGCCGTGAAGTTCTTC. V is TRBV18 and J is TRBJ2-1; 10 nucleotides align to TRBD2. CDR1 and CDR2 (germline): KGHSH, LQKENI. Germline trimming cut 0 bases from V and 14 bases from J; bases unmatched to any gene: 10. The CDR3 length is 15 residues.

This chain connects TRBV27 to TRBJ1-2; D uncertain. CDR1 and CDR2 from the germline V gene are MNHEY and SMNVEV (reference sequence). V was trimmed by 4 bases and J by 4 bases, leaving 7 bases between them. The CDR3 extends over 12 amino acids. CDR3 in DNA: TGTGCCAGCAGTTCCGGGGTCTATGGCTACACCTTC. Residues: CASSSGVYGYTF.

The sample holds a few counts of this clone. The CDR3 region is CAWSPDLLRQGRTEAFF. CDR3 DNA sequence: TGTGCCTGGAGTCCAGACCTCCTTAGACAGGGACGGACTGAAGCTTTCTTT. This chain uses TRBV30 with TRBJ1-1, with 7 bases lining up with TRBD1. The CDR3 has 17 residues. Germline CDR1 and CDR2: GTSNPN and SVGIG (reference sequence). V was clipped by 2 bases and J by 5 bases; unmatched bases: 17.

V gene TRBV7-7 combines with J gene TRBJ2-3, with a possible D match to TRBD2 (5 bases). The CDR3 extends over 13 amino acids. Germline V gene lookup returns CDR1 SSHAT and CDR2 FNYEAQ (reference sequence). V was pared by 0 bases and J by 6 bases, with 7 bases between. DNA for the CDR3: TGTGCCAGCAGCTTAGCGCGCGGGGATACGCAGTATTTT. Translating gives CASSLARGDTQYF.

The chain recombines TRBV5-1 with TRBJ2-7, with D perhaps TRBD2 (7 bases). This CDR3 has 15 amino acids. Trimming left V 3 bases short and J 7 bases short, with 20 bases between. The germline V gene has CDR1 SGHRS and CDR2 YFSETQ. The CDR3 region has the DNA TGCGCCAGCAGCTCACGGGGGGCGTTAGTTGGAGAGCAGTACTTC. The encoded protein is CASSSRGALVGEQYF.

This chain joins TRBV10-3 and TRBJ2-2; 10 positions match TRBD2. Germline V gene sequence: CDR1 ENHRY, CDR2 SYGVKD. This CDR3 is built from 14 residues. V dropped 10 bases and J dropped 7; count of bases not matched to a gene: 9. The CDR3 here is CATLAGDLGGELFF. The CDR3 DNA sequence: TGTGCCACTCTAGCGGGAGATTTGGGCGGGGAGCTGTTTTTT.

The rearrangement uses TRBV14 and TRBJ2-5, with D perhaps matching TRBD2 (5 bases). Trimming shortened V by 0 bases and J by 5 bases, and 13 bases separated the two germline ends. Germline loops: CDR1 SGHDN, CDR2 FVKESK. The CDR3 totals 15 residues. CDR3: CASSQEEGSRETQYF. The CDR3, as DNA: TGTGCCAGCAGCCAAGAAGAGGGCTCGAGGGAGACCCAGTACTTC. Filled out from reference TRBV14 and TRBJ2-5, the complete variable domain reads EAGVTQFPSHSVIEKGQTVTLRCDPISGHDNLYWYRRVMGKEIKFLLHFVKESKQDESGMPNNRFLAERTGGTYSTLKVQPAELEDSGVYFCASSQEEGSRETQYFGPGTRLLVL.

The chain is built from TRBV5-8 and TRBJ2-7, with D maybe TRBD2 (5 bases). The CDR3 runs to 11 residues. V was trimmed by 6 bases and J by 6 bases, leaving 10 bases between them. CDR1 SGHTS and CDR2 YDEGEE come from the germline V gene. CDR3 nucleotide sequence: TGTGCCAGCACTATAGCGCCCGAGCAGTACTTC. It encodes CASTIAPEQYF.

The chain links TRBV29-1 to TRBJ2-3; 7 bases map to TRBD2. This CDR3 spans 12 amino acids. J lost 6 bases, V lost 2 bases, and 2 bases had no gene match. Germline V gene sequence: CDR1 SQVTM, CDR2 ANQGSEA. The CDR3 here is CSVELGGDTQYF. In DNA form, the CDR3 reads TGCAGCGTTGAACTGGGGGGGGATACGCAGTATTTT.

The V call is TRBV6-5, the J call TRBJ2-3; no clear D. V gave up 3 bases and J gave up 4 bases, with 11 bases separating them. CDR3 length: 14 residues. Germline V gene sequence: CDR1 MNHEY, CDR2 SVGAGI. DNA of the CDR3: TGTGCCAGCAGTTATCACGGAGAGTCAGATACGCAGTATTTT. Translation: CASSYHGESDTQYF.

This clone was found a few times. The rearrangement links TRBV11-2 to TRBJ2-3; weak D call: TRBD2 (6 bases). The V end was cut by 7 bases, the J end by 2 bases, with 13 bases between. CDR3 size: 14 residues. Germline V lookup: CDR1 SGHAT, CDR2 FQNNGV. The CDR3, as DNA: TGTGCCAGCATCCCGGGACTGAACACAGATACGCAGTATTTT. Protein product: CASIPGLNTDTQYF.

As regards this clone: A read error may account for a junction end that differs from germline. The chain carries TRBV18 and TRBJ1-5, with 10 bases identical to TRBD1. The CDR3 has 14 amino acids. CDR1 KGHSH and CDR2 LQKENI come from the germline V gene. CDR3 DNA: TGTGCCAGCTCACCGGGACAGGGGAATCGGCCCCAGCATTTT. It codes for CASSPGQGNRPQHF.

The CDR3 coding sequence is TGCAGCGTTGAAGATCCCTCCGGGACTAGCGGGAGAGATACCAATGAGCAGTTCTTC. This codes for CSVEDPSGTSGRDTNEQFF. V is TRBV29-1 and J is TRBJ2-1, with 14 bases fitting TRBD2. CDR3 length equals 19 residues. Per germline, CDR1 SQVTM and CDR2 ANQGSEA. V gave up 0 bases and J gave up 6 bases; unmatched junction bases: 13.

This clone appeared once. Sequence at one end of the junction differs from germline and may be a read error. The chain has TRBV30 and TRBJ2-4; 9 bases map to TRBD2. Germline CDR1 is GTSNPN and CDR2 is SVGIG (reference sequence). The CDR3 length is 14 residues. This CDR3 is CAGSGGLGGNIQYF. In DNA, the CDR3 is TGTGCCGGGAGCGGGGGGCTTGGTGGAAACATTCAGTACTTC.

As for this clone: A junction boundary mismatches the germline segment, possibly from a read error. The rearrangement links TRBV29-1 to TRBJ2-4; TRBD1 matches 8 bases. Germline V gene sequence: CDR1 SQVTM, CDR2 ANQGSEA. The CDR3 consists of 11 residues. The CDR3 region has the DNA TGCAGCGTTGAATCAGGGGGCGCCTCCCACTTC. Amino acid sequence: CSVESGGASHF.

V and J are TRBV7-2 and TRBJ2-7; 9 bases are shared with TRBD2. V lost 0 bases to trimming and J lost 6 bases; unmatched junction nucleotides: 3. From germline, CDR1 is SGHTA and CDR2 FQGNSA. The CDR3 is made up of 14 amino acids. CDR3: CASSLASGGGEQYF. The CDR3 DNA reads TGTGCCAGCAGCTTAGCTAGCGGGGGCGGCGAGCAGTACTTC.

The chain is built from TRBV6-5 and TRBJ2-5; no definite D call. The closer fit of TRBJ2-7 to the DNA end suggests the J call may be wrong. The CDR3 sequence is 13 residues long. The germline V gene has CDR1 MNHEY and CDR2 SVGAGI. CDR3 in amino acids: CASSYGPSYEQYF. The CDR3 nucleotides read TGTGCCAGCAGTTACGGGCCAAGCTACGAGCAGTACTTC.

Only a few counts were recorded for this clone. This chain connects TRBV29-1 to TRBJ2-7; 10 nucleotides line up with TRBD2. The germline V gene encodes CDR1 SQVTM and CDR2 ANQGSEA. The CDR3 consists of 13 residues. The junction had 0 bases not matched to a gene; V was cut back by 4 bases and J by 0 bases. CDR3 in amino acids: CSVASGSSYEQYF. The DNA for the CDR3 is TGCAGCGTTGCTAGCGGGAGCTCCTACGAGCAGTACTTC.

The gene calls are TRBV5-6 and TRBJ1-3; D is possibly TRBD1 (6 bases). Germline CDR1 SGHDT, CDR2 YYEEEE. This CDR3 is built from 16 residues. The ends were cut back, 2 bases at V and 1 base at J, with 13 bases in the middle. CDR3 in DNA: TGTGCCAGCAGCTTAACAGGGTTAGCTTCTGGAAACACCATATATTTT. It translates to CASSLTGLASGNTIYF.

This sequence joins TRBV28 and TRBJ1-1, with 10 nucleotides matching TRBD1. The CDR3 covers 14 residues. V dropped 5 bases and J dropped 3; count of bases not matched to a gene: 3. Germline V gives CDR1 MDHEN, CDR2 SYDVKM. The CDR3, as DNA: TGTGCCAGCAGTCGACAGGGGGCGGACACTGAAGCTTTCTTT. It translates to CASSRQGADTEAFF.

V is TRBV10-3 and J is TRBJ1-5; 8 bases agree with TRBD1. The CDR3 sequence is 14 residues long. J lost 4 bases, V lost 6 bases, and 5 bases had no gene match. Germline CDR1 ENHRY, CDR2 SYGVKD. CDR3 amino acids: CAIRAQGVNQPQHF. The CDR3 bases are TGTGCCATCAGGGCACAGGGGGTGAATCAGCCCCAGCATTTT.

The chain uses TRBV28 and TRBJ1-2; no firm D call. Trimming shortened V by 8 bases and J by 1 base, and 14 bases separated the two germline ends. There are 14 residues in the CDR3. Germline values: CDR1 MDHEN, CDR2 SYDVKM. CDR3 in amino acids: CASEGGYSNYGYTF. CDR3 DNA sequence: TGTGCCAGCGAGGGAGGTTATAGTAACTATGGCTACACCTTC.

The chain employs TRBV6-5 and TRBJ1-2, with D unresolved. This CDR3 contains 11 residues. V lost 8 bases to trimming and J lost 6 bases, with 10 bases between them. Germline loops: CDR1 MNHEY, CDR2 SVGAGI. In nucleotides, the CDR3 is TGTGCCAGCGGTCGGGAGGATGGCTACACCTTC. It encodes CASGREDGYTF.

This clone showed up just once. The DNA of the CDR3 is TGTGCCTGGAGTGAGACAGGGTACGAGGGTGGCTACACCTTC. Translating gives CAWSETGYEGGYTF. The rearrangement uses TRBV30 and TRBJ1-2, with 7 bases that match TRBD1. V was clipped by 1 base and J by 7 bases; unmatched bases: 9. Germline CDR1 GTSNPN, CDR2 SVGIG (reference sequence). The CDR3 length is 14 residues.

This chain joins TRBV7-9 and TRBJ2-7, with 9 bases identical to TRBD1. The germline CDR1 and CDR2 sequences are SEHNR and FQNEAQ (reference sequence). V shed 5 bases and J 3 bases; nucleotides not matched to a gene: 5. This CDR3 is 14 amino acids long. The CDR3 loop reads CASSKPGQGYEQYF. DNA of the CDR3: TGTGCCAGCAGCAAACCGGGACAGGGCTACGAGCAGTACTTC.

Only one count was recorded for this clone. The rearrangement links TRBV6-1 to TRBJ2-7; 7 positions match TRBD1. The CDR3 has 12 residues. The V gene's germline CDR1 is MNHNS and CDR2 SASEGT. With 4 bases clipped from V and 7 bases from J, the junction kept 4 bases outside the gene matches. The CDR3 bases are TGTGCCAGCAGTGGGGGACAGTATGAGCAGTACTTC. This sequence encodes CASSGGQYEQYF.

This sequence joins TRBV19 and TRBJ1-1, with 8 bases fitting TRBD1. The CDR3 length is 15 residues. The germline V gene encodes CDR1 LNHDA and CDR2 SQIVND (reference sequence). J was trimmed by 1 base and V by 5 bases; bases with no gene match: 6. Here the CDR3 DNA reads TGTGCCAGTAGTCCCCCCGGACAGGGGAACACTGAAGCTTTCTTT. This encodes CASSPPGQGNTEAFF.